This entry describes one T cell receptor (beta chain). The data stem from a study of blood T cells in healthy people across ages. A sample-barcoded 5' primer and a J-beta primer mix were used in a second PCR of roughly 6 to 11 cycles. TCRdb re-called the 5' RACE reads through MiXCR, storing one row per CDR3 protein. The sample gives 1.5 million or so distinct CDR3 sequences, about 42% of which show up once; just over 4% is in the top ten. This CDR3 spans 14 amino acids. Germline lookup yields CDR1 MNHEY and CDR2 SMNVEV (reference sequence). The V segment lost 6 bases and the J segment 5 bases; nucleotides outside the gene matches: 10.

Sequenced: blood. The TCR sequence derives from a woman aged 18-29 years in good health. This rearrangement joins TRBV27 to TRBJ2-7; TRBD2 aligns across 7 bases. CDR3 amino acids: CASSASGIGHEQYF. The CDR3 coding sequence is TGTGCCAGCAGCGCCAGCGGGATAGGCCACGAGCAGTACTTC.